The 6 T cell receptor beta chains presented below share a single source sample, sequenced in a study of T cell responses to AZD1222 COVID-19 vaccine. Assay: immunoSEQ multiplex PCR; the TCRdb copy retains only in-frame clones and omits some. The table shows some 120,000 clones, with about 89% occurring only once. The input for sequencing was peripheral blood, taken on day 0 of AZD1222 vaccination. The receptors were gathered from an adult in good health.

V usage is TRBV5-6 and J usage is TRBJ1-1, with 8 bases lining up with TRBD1. CDR3 size: 12 residues. Germline-derived CDR1 and CDR2 are SGHDT and YYEEEE. V was pared by 4 bases and J by 10 bases, with 6 bases of the junction left unmatched. The CDR3 protein is CASSLPGTGAFF. For the CDR3, the DNA is TGTGCCAGCAGCCTACCGGGGACAGGAGCTTTCTTT.

The chain combines TRBV6-1 with TRBJ2-7; TRBD2 agrees at 7 bases. This CDR3 is 12 amino acids long. Trimming at V came to 6 bases and at J to 3 bases, leaving 2 bases not matched to a gene. Germline values: CDR1 MNHNS, CDR2 SASEGT. The CDR3 loop reads CASSRDYYEQYF. As DNA, the CDR3 is TGTGCCAGCAGCAGGGACTACTACGAGCAGTACTTC.

DNA for the CDR3: TGTGCCAGCGGCCGTGGGGCCCCCACCTCCTACGAGCAGTACTTC. Amino acids: CASGRGAPTSYEQYF. The rearrangement links TRBV7-2 to TRBJ2-7, with a weak D call TRBD1 (5 bases). V gave up 8 bases and J gave up 0 bases, with 17 bases separating them. The CDR3 is 15 residues long. In germline, CDR1 is SGHTA, CDR2 FQGNSA.

This clone came up once. V is TRBV18 and J is TRBJ2-2, with 7 bases that match TRBD1. With 4 bases clipped from V and 3 bases from J, the junction kept 5 bases outside the gene matches. CDR3 size: 15 residues. CDR1 and CDR2 from the germline V gene are KGHSH and LQKENI. CDR3 nucleotides: TGTGCCAGCTCACAGGGGGCCCTGGACACCGGGGAGCTGTTTTTT. Protein product: CASSQGALDTGELFF.

In its sample, this clone was seen once. The gene calls are TRBV7-6 and TRBJ1-1; perhaps TRBD1 as D (6 bases). Germline V gene lookup returns CDR1 SGHVS and CDR2 FNYEAQ. The CDR3 length is 15 residues. Trimming removed 5 bases from V and 4 bases from J, with 17 bases in between. In DNA, the CDR3 is TGTGCCAGCAGCCCAAACACAGGGAAAGGCACTGAAGCTTTCTTT. This codes for CASSPNTGKGTEAFF.

CDR3 nucleotide sequence: TGTGCCAGCAGCTTGGGCCGAGTCGGCAATCAGCCCCAGCATTTT. Amino acids: CASSLGRVGNQPQHF. This chain links TRBV5-5 with TRBJ1-5; no clear D. This CDR3 is 15 amino acids long. V was shortened by 0 bases and J by 2 bases, with 9 bases between the two germline ends. Germline CDR1 and CDR2: SGHKS and YYEKEE (reference sequence).